Below are 28 T cell receptor beta chains sequenced from a single sample in a study of blood T cell repertoires in COVID-19. Libraries were prepared by immunoSEQ multiplex PCR; TCRdb keeps only in-frame clonotypes and omits some of them. In the table there are 55,000 to 75,000 clones, roughly 90% of which are singletons. The sample was peripheral blood. Every receptor here comes from a man between 60 and 75 years old with acute or convalescent COVID-19.

The chain recombines TRBV5-1 with TRBJ1-4; D may be TRBD1 (6 bases). Germline loops: CDR1 SGHRS, CDR2 YFSETQ. V lost 0 bases and J 8 bases, leaving 14 bases between the germline ends. This CDR3 region has 15 residues. CDR3 sequence (DNA): TGCGCCAGCAGCTTGGTAGGGGGGGAGGTCGAAAAACTGTTTTTT. The encoded protein is CASSLVGGEVEKLFF.

V usage is TRBV25-1 and J usage is TRBJ1-6; D gene uncertain. CDR3 size: 17 residues. Germline CDR1 reads MGHDK; CDR2 reads SYGVNS. V lost 1 base, J lost 7 bases, and 17 bases lay in between. CDR3 protein: CASSESGVGRKNSPLHF. CDR3 nucleotide sequence: TGTGCCAGCAGTGAATCTGGGGTGGGGAGGAAAAATTCACCCCTCCACTTT.

This clone has just one count. The chain couples TRBV27 to TRBJ2-7, with TRBD1 matching 11 bases. CDR1 is MNHEY, CDR2 SMNVEV, per germline (reference sequence). V dropped 3 bases and J dropped 4; count of bases not matched to a gene: 8. The CDR3 totals 16 residues. Here the CDR3 DNA reads TGTGCCAGCAGTTTCGGGACAGGGGGAGGTCCTTACGAGCAGTACTTC. Amino acids: CASSFGTGGGPYEQYF.

The CDR3 coding sequence is TGTGCCATCAGTGACAGGCTCCCTTTCGAGCAGTACTTC. It encodes CAISDRLPFEQYF. The genes are TRBV10-3 and TRBJ2-7; D gene ambiguous. The germline V gene has CDR1 ENHRY and CDR2 SYGVKD. The CDR3 runs to 13 residues. The V gene lost 3 bases and the J gene lost 6 bases, with 12 bases spanning the gap.

This clone showed up just a few times. This chain links TRBV30 with TRBJ1-2; 12 bases agree with TRBD1. After removal of 4 bases from V and 2 bases from J, the junction contained 5 bases not matched to a gene. The CDR3 consists of 15 residues. Germline CDR1 GTSNPN, CDR2 SVGIG (reference sequence). CDR3 bases: TGTGCCTGGAAAGAGGGGACAGGGGGCAACTATGGCTACACCTTC. This sequence encodes CAWKEGTGGNYGYTF. Filled out from reference TRBV30 and TRBJ1-2, the complete variable domain reads SQTIHQWPATLVQPVGSPLSLECTVEGTSNPNLYWYRQAAGRGLQLLFYSVGIGQISSEVPQNLSASRPQDRQFILSSKKLLLSDSGFYLCAWKEGTGGNYGYTFGSGTRLTVV.

The chain uses TRBV5-1 and TRBJ1-4; 7 bases are a match to TRBD1. CDR3 length equals 14 residues. The V gene end was trimmed by 4 bases and the J gene end by 1 base; junction bases not matched to a gene: 1. Germline CDR1 is SGHRS and CDR2 is YFSETQ. As DNA, the CDR3 is TGCGCCAGCAGCCAGGGGGAAACTAATGAAAAACTGTTTTTT. Its translation is CASSQGETNEKLFF.

The chain carries TRBV19 and TRBJ1-2, with a weak D call TRBD1 (5 bases). Germline lookup yields CDR1 LNHDA and CDR2 SQIVND (reference sequence). V was pared by 2 bases and J by 10 bases, with 17 bases between. The CDR3 is made up of 14 amino acids. CDR3 amino acids: CASSISWGRTSYTF. The CDR3 DNA is TGTGCCAGTAGTATAAGTTGGGGGAGGACGTCCTACACCTTC.

The rearrangement uses TRBV19 and TRBJ1-2; maybe TRBD1 (6 bases). Germline CDR1 LNHDA, CDR2 SQIVND (reference sequence). V was pared by 4 bases and J by 4 bases, with 16 bases between. The CDR3 sequence is 15 residues long. CDR3 protein: CASSTIPTGVYGYTF. The CDR3 nucleotides read TGTGCCAGTAGTACCATCCCGACAGGAGTCTATGGCTACACCTTC.

The rearrangement joins TRBV3-1 (or the pseudogene TRBV3-2) to TRBJ1-1, with unresolved D. Germline CDR1 is LGHDT and CDR2 is YNNKEL (reference sequence). V lost 1 base, J lost 8 bases, and 8 bases lay in between. This CDR3 region has 12 residues. The CDR3 coding sequence is TGTGCCAGCAGCCAAGTTAACAGAGAAGCTTTCTTT. This encodes CASSQVNREAFF.

The chain uses TRBV18 and TRBJ1-1, with no clear D. This CDR3 contains 16 residues. Trimming took 4 bases from V and 4 from J, leaving 19 bases between them. The V gene's germline CDR1 is KGHSH and CDR2 LQKENI. The chain's CDR3 is CASSLRTYSMSTEAFF. For the CDR3, the DNA is TGTGCCAGCTCACTCCGGACTTACTCGATGAGCACTGAAGCTTTCTTT.

This clone was found once. The chain joins TRBV5-4 to TRBJ2-7, with 10 bases identical to TRBD1. The CDR3 covers 15 residues. The junction had 7 bases not matched to a gene; V was cut back by 5 bases and J by 2 bases. Germline assignment: CDR1 SGHNT and CDR2 YYREEE (reference sequence). The CDR3 here is CASRRGQGTAYEQYF. The DNA for the CDR3 is TGTGCCAGCAGGAGGGGACAGGGGACCGCCTACGAGCAGTACTTC. Using reference TRBV5-4 and TRBJ2-7 for the parts outside the CDR3, the full variable domain is ETGVTQSPTHLIKTRGQQVTLRCSSQSGHNTVSWYQQALGQGPQFIFQYYREEENGRGNFPPRFSGLQFPNYSSELNVNALELDDSALYLCASRRGQGTAYEQYFGPGTRLTVT.

The chain uses TRBV4-1 and TRBJ2-3, with D unclear. In germline, CDR1 is MGHRA, CDR2 YSYEKL. Trimming took off 0 bases at V and 2 bases at J, with 12 bases between the two ends. This CDR3 is built from 16 residues. The CDR3 is CASSQEQRLITDTQYF. CDR3 sequence (DNA): TGCGCCAGCAGCCAAGAGCAAAGACTTATCACAGATACGCAGTATTTT.

This clone occurred once. The chain uses TRBV10-2 and TRBJ2-7; no definite D call. Germline V gene lookup returns CDR1 WSHSY and CDR2 SAAADI. With 10 bases removed from V and 1 base from J, the gap between germline ends came to 14 bases. This CDR3 is built from 13 residues. CDR3 bases: TGCGCCACCCAAAACCTCAGATCCTACGAGCAGTACTTC. As protein: CATQNLRSYEQYF.

The chain uses TRBV29-1 and TRBJ2-5; the D gene is possibly TRBD1 (5 bases). The CDR3 consists of 14 residues. With 6 bases removed from V and 1 base from J, the gap between germline ends came to 15 bases. Germline CDR1 reads SQVTM; CDR2 reads ANQGSEA. Here the CDR3 reads CSVVKQAIQETQYF. CDR3 coding DNA: TGCAGCGTCGTCAAACAGGCGATCCAAGAGACCCAGTACTTC.

The V call is TRBV9, the J call TRBJ1-2; the match to TRBD1 covers 10 bases. J was trimmed by 2 bases and V by 4 bases; bases with no gene match: 5. The CDR3 contains 15 residues. The V gene's germline CDR1 is SGDLS and CDR2 YYNGEE. CDR3 region: CASSLRTGGNYGYTF. The CDR3 coding sequence is TGTGCCAGCAGCCTCCGGACAGGGGGGAACTATGGCTACACCTTC.

In nucleotides, the CDR3 is TGTGCCTGGAGCCCATCGGGACAGGGCATCGAGCAGTACTTC. Amino acids: CAWSPSGQGIEQYF. The chain uses TRBV30 and TRBJ2-7, with 9 bases lining up with TRBD1. CDR3 length equals 14 residues. Unmatched junction bases numbered 9, after V lost 3 bases and J lost 6 bases. Germline assignment: CDR1 GTSNPN and CDR2 SVGIG (reference sequence). The full variable domain, rest sourced from reference TRBV30 and TRBJ2-7, is SQTIHQWPATLVQPVGSPLSLECTVEGTSNPNLYWYRQAAGRGLQLLFYSVGIGQISSEVPQNLSASRPQDRQFILSSKKLLLSDSGFYLCAWSPSGQGIEQYFGPGTRLTVT.

This chain uses TRBV6-5 with TRBJ1-2; TRBD1 agrees at 11 bases. The CDR3 covers 15 residues. CDR1 and CDR2 from the germline V gene are MNHEY and SVGAGI. Trimming at V came to 2 bases and at J to 8 bases, leaving 7 bases not matched to a gene. The CDR3 bases are TGTGCCAGCAGTTACCTCGGACAGGGGGCGCGAGGCTACACCTTC. This codes for CASSYLGQGARGYTF.

The J gene is TRBJ1-5, the V gene TRBV30; D possibly corresponds to TRBD1 (6 bases). V was trimmed by 4 bases and J by 1 base, leaving 14 bases between them. From germline, CDR1 is GTSNPN and CDR2 SVGIG (reference sequence). This CDR3 comprises 15 residues. The chain's CDR3 is CAWNYGDRSNQPQHF. CDR3 bases: TGTGCCTGGAACTACGGAGACAGGAGCAATCAGCCCCAGCATTTT. The full variable domain, in which reference TRBV30 and TRBJ1-5 provide the parts outside the CDR3, is SQTIHQWPATLVQPVGSPLSLECTVEGTSNPNLYWYRQAAGRGLQLLFYSVGIGQISSEVPQNLSASRPQDRQFILSSKKLLLSDSGFYLCAWNYGDRSNQPQHFGDGTRLSIL.

V gene TRBV5-1 combines with J gene TRBJ1-6, with D uncertain. The V gene's germline CDR1 is SGHRS and CDR2 YFSETQ. The CDR3 is 16 amino acids. V dropped 0 bases and J dropped 10 bases, with 17 bases sitting between them. The DNA for the CDR3 is TGCGCCAGCAGCTTGGGGGCAGCTCCACCCCGGTCACCCCTCCACTTT. Its protein product is CASSLGAAPPRSPLHF.

V is TRBV7-3 and J is TRBJ2-6; 8 positions agree with TRBD2. The CDR3 sequence is 17 residues long. V was pared by 4 bases and J by 0 bases, with 5 bases of the junction left unmatched. Germline V gene sequence: CDR1 SGHTA, CDR2 FQGTGA. The CDR3 here is CASSSRRGGSGANVLTF. The CDR3, as DNA: TGTGCCAGCAGCTCCCGCCGGGGGGGCTCTGGGGCCAACGTCCTGACTTTC.

This clone was observed a single time. The chain recombines TRBV19 with TRBJ1-2; D possibly corresponds to TRBD1 (5 bases). The germline V and J ends were trimmed by 7 bases and 8 bases, with 17 bases remaining between them. The length of the CDR3 is 13 residues. Germline CDR1 is LNHDA and CDR2 is SQIVND (reference sequence). CDR3 sequence (DNA): TGTGCCAGTACCGACAGTAATAGGCGCGGCTACACCTTC. Protein sequence: CASTDSNRRGYTF.

This rearrangement joins TRBV5-8 to TRBJ1-1; no reliable D call. CDR3 length: 11 residues. V lost 5 bases to trimming and J lost 5 bases, with 7 bases between them. Germline V gives CDR1 SGHTS, CDR2 YDEGEE. This chain's CDR3 is CASRRETEAFF. The CDR3, as DNA: TGTGCCAGCAGAAGAGAGACTGAAGCTTTCTTT.

The chain has TRBV2 and TRBJ1-1; perhaps TRBD1 as D (5 bases). CDR3 length equals 12 residues. The germline gives CDR1 SNHLY, CDR2 FYNNEI. V was pared by 2 bases and J by 10 bases, with 11 bases between. The CDR3 region has the DNA TGTGCCAGCAGTGAACGGAGGGGCGTAGCTTTCTTT. Residues: CASSERRGVAFF.

V and J are TRBV20-1 and TRBJ2-7; D gene ambiguous. Trimming removed 3 bases at V and 6 bases at J, with 15 bases between. From germline, CDR1 is DFQATT and CDR2 SNEGSKA (reference sequence). The CDR3 has 13 residues. CDR3 in amino acids: CSASTRLEAEQYF. For the CDR3, the DNA is TGCAGTGCTAGTACCCGCCTCGAGGCCGAGCAGTACTTC.

The chain carries TRBV28 and TRBJ2-7; D is perhaps TRBD2 (6 bases). The CDR3 is 13 residues long. Per germline, CDR1 MDHEN and CDR2 SYDVKM. V gave up 4 bases and J gave up 4 bases, with 11 bases separating them. CDR3 residues: CASSWGLYYEQYF. The CDR3 DNA sequence: TGTGCCAGCAGTTGGGGACTTTATTACGAGCAGTACTTC.

Turning to this clone: This sample includes further DNA sequences coding for the same CDR3. The J gene is TRBJ1-5, the V gene TRBV9; 8 bases map to TRBD1. Germline CDR1 is SGDLS and CDR2 is YYNGEE. With V trimmed by 3 bases and J by 2 bases, 1 base remained unmatched. This CDR3 has 14 residues. CDR3 sequence reads: CASSATGGNQPQHF. CDR3 DNA sequence: TGTGCCAGCAGCGCGACAGGGGGCAATCAGCCCCAGCATTTT.

V usage is TRBV5-1 and J usage is TRBJ1-1, with a possible D match to TRBD1 (5 bases). Looked up from germline, CDR1 is SGHRS and CDR2 is YFSETQ. This CDR3 has 15 residues. Trimming removed 1 base from V and 1 base from J, with 11 bases in between. In nucleotides, the CDR3 is TGCGCCAGCAGCTTGAGGAGGGGCGGGAACACTGAAGCTTTCTTT. As protein: CASSLRRGGNTEAFF.

This sequence joins TRBV19 and TRBJ2-4; possible D gene TRBD2, 5 bases. Trimming pared 5 bases from V and 7 bases from J, leaving 18 bases between. This CDR3 has 15 amino acids. In germline, CDR1 is LNHDA, CDR2 SQIVND (reference sequence). The CDR3 bases are TGTGCCAGTAGTGCCTTAAGCCCGGAGGTGAACATTCAGTACTTC. Amino acids: CASSALSPEVNIQYF. Full variable domain (outside the CDR3, taken from reference TRBV19 and TRBJ2-4): DGGITQSPKYLFRKEGQNVTLSCEQNLNHDAMYWYRQDPGQGLRLIYYSQIVNDFQKGDIAEGYSVSREKKESFPLTVTSAQKNPTAFYLCASSALSPEVNIQYFGAGTRLSVL.